Shown below are 29 T cell receptor beta chains from a single sample sequenced in a study of T cell responses to AZD1222 COVID-19 vaccine. Profiled with immunoSEQ multiplex PCR; TCRdb holds only in-frame clones, not every one. Here the sample spans 99,000 or so clones, about 85% being singletons. The sequences come from peripheral blood, collected on day 0 of AZD1222 vaccination. The receptors were sampled from an adult in good health.

V is TRBV3-1 (or the pseudogene TRBV3-2) and J is TRBJ2-2; 8 positions match TRBD2. Germline V lookup: CDR1 LGHDT, CDR2 YNNKEL (reference sequence). The CDR3 is 16 residues long. V lost 1 base and J lost 4; bases outside the gene matches: 5. This CDR3 reads CASSQGSGSGTGELFF. In nucleotides, the CDR3 is TGTGCCAGCAGCCAAGGGAGCGGGAGTGGCACCGGGGAGCTGTTTTTT.

The chain couples TRBV2 to TRBJ2-3; D could derive from TRBD1 or TRBD2 (5 bases each). The V and J ends lost 6 bases and 0 bases respectively, with 13 bases between them. The CDR3 spans 15 residues. Germline V gives CDR1 SNHLY, CDR2 FYNNEI. The CDR3 region is CASRRTGASTDTQYF. The CDR3, as DNA: TGTGCCAGCAGAAGGACCGGGGCCAGCACAGATACGCAGTATTTT.

About this clone: At one of its ends the junction is not consistent with the germline gene, which may arise from a read error. The chain carries TRBV5-1 and TRBJ1-1; 7 bases map to TRBD1. Per germline, CDR1 SGHRS and CDR2 YFSETQ. This CDR3 is built from 14 residues. The CDR3 DNA sequence: TGTGCCAGCAGCTTGCAGGGGGGTAGCACTGAAGCTTTCTTT. As protein: CASSLQGGSTEAFF.

V is TRBV7-2 and J is TRBJ1-2; the D is unclear. The CDR3 runs to 13 residues. Looked up from germline, CDR1 is SGHTA and CDR2 is FQGNSA. With 7 bases removed from V and 5 bases from J, the gap between germline ends came to 14 bases. CDR3 sequence (DNA): TGTGCCAGCACCCTAAGGGAAGTTTATGGCTACACCTTC. This codes for CASTLREVYGYTF.

This rearrangement joins TRBV5-8 to TRBJ2-3; 7 bases align to TRBD1. V shed 3 bases and J 4 bases; nucleotides not matched to a gene: 5. Per germline, CDR1 SGHTS and CDR2 YDEGEE. CDR3 length: 14 amino acids. The CDR3 here is CASSYRGLADTQYF. The CDR3 DNA follows: TGTGCCAGCAGCTACAGGGGTCTTGCAGATACGCAGTATTTT.

This chain uses TRBV11-2 with TRBJ2-4; possibly TRBD1 for D (6 bases). V was pared by 11 bases and J by 8 bases, with 19 bases between. Germline V gene sequence: CDR1 SGHAT, CDR2 FQNNGV. The CDR3 is 13 residues long. The CDR3 protein is CAASQGVEDIQYF. CDR3 in DNA: TGTGCCGCCTCACAGGGCGTGGAGGACATTCAGTACTTC. The full variable domain, rest sourced from reference TRBV11-2 and TRBJ2-4, is EAGVAQSPRYKIIEKRQSVAFWCNPISGHATLYWYQQILGQGPKLLIQFQNNGVVDDSQLPKDRFSAERLKGVDSTLKIQPAKLEDSAVYLCAASQGVEDIQYFGAGTRLSVL.

A single count supports this clone. V usage is TRBV6-5 and J usage is TRBJ1-1; TRBD1 matches 7 bases. Trimming took 0 bases from V and 5 from J; bases not matched to a gene: 3. This CDR3 region has 14 residues. The germline V gene has CDR1 MNHEY and CDR2 SVGAGI. CDR3 in amino acids: CASSYSGRGTEAFF. As DNA, the CDR3 is TGTGCCAGCAGTTACTCGGGCAGGGGGACTGAAGCTTTCTTT.

The CDR3: CASSYSGSNTEAFF. The CDR3 DNA sequence: TGTGCCAGCAGTTACTCAGGCAGCAACACTGAAGCTTTCTTT. This chain joins TRBV6-2 or TRBV6-3 and TRBJ1-1; no clear D gene. The CDR3 has 14 amino acids. Germline V gene data show CDR1 as MNHEY and CDR2 as SVGEGT. Between the trimmed V and J ends, which lost 0 bases and 2 bases, there was a span of 7 bases.

The chain employs TRBV11-3 and TRBJ1-4; TRBD1 matches 10 bases. The CDR3 runs 14 residues. V gave up 5 bases and J gave up 8 bases; unmatched junction bases: 5. Germline-derived CDR1 and CDR2 are SGHNT and YENEEA. The CDR3 here is CASSLDRGEEKLFF. DNA for the CDR3: TGTGCCAGCAGCCTGGACAGGGGGGAGGAAAAACTGTTTTTT.

The J gene is TRBJ2-6, the V gene TRBV2; D unresolved. V was trimmed by 7 bases and J by 0 bases, leaving 4 bases between them. The CDR3 is 13 amino acids. Germline V gene lookup returns CDR1 SNHLY and CDR2 FYNNEI. CDR3 bases: TGTGCCAGCAAGGGCTCTGGGGCCAACGTCCTGACTTTC. Translated, it gives CASKGSGANVLTF.

The rearrangement joins TRBV6-6 to TRBJ2-7; 7 bases fit TRBD1. J lost 3 bases, V lost 2 bases, and 4 bases had no gene match. The CDR3 spans 14 residues. Germline-derived CDR1 and CDR2 are MNHNY and SVGAGI (reference sequence). The CDR3 loop reads CASSYDRQGYEQYF. DNA of the CDR3: TGTGCCAGCAGTTACGACAGACAGGGCTACGAGCAGTACTTC.

This chain links TRBV7-3 with TRBJ2-1; 9 positions agree with TRBD1. This CDR3 has 14 residues. Germline CDR1 is SGHTA and CDR2 is FQGTGA. After removal of 5 bases from V and 2 bases from J, the junction contained 1 base not matched to a gene. CDR3 in DNA: TGTGCCAGCAGCCGACAGGGGGCCTACAATGAGCAGTTCTTC. It specifies CASSRQGAYNEQFF.

The rearrangement uses TRBV5-1 and TRBJ1-2; D gene ambiguous. The CDR3 is 15 residues long. V was pared by 0 bases and J by 4 bases, with 13 bases between. Germline V gene data show CDR1 as SGHRS and CDR2 as YFSETQ. The CDR3: CASSLAGLNTYGYTF. The CDR3 DNA reads as TGCGCCAGCAGCTTGGCCGGCCTGAATACCTATGGCTACACCTTC.

The chain's CDR3 is CASSKWDKNNEQFF. CDR3 DNA: TGTGCCAGCAGCAAATGGGACAAAAACAATGAGCAGTTCTTC. V gene TRBV21-1 combines with J gene TRBJ2-1; the table's D call, TRBD1, has no DNA check behind it. TRBV21-1 is marked as a pseudogene. This CDR3 contains 14 residues.

The rearrangement joins TRBV7-3 to TRBJ1-2, with TRBD1 matching 7 bases. Germline CDR1 reads SGHTA; CDR2 reads FQGTGA. This CDR3 is built from 13 residues. J lost 4 bases, V lost 5 bases, and 4 bases had no gene match. CDR3 region: CASSDGTAYGYTF. The CDR3 DNA is TGTGCCAGCAGCGACGGGACAGCCTATGGCTACACCTTC.

This chain joins TRBV15 and TRBJ2-3; tentatively, D is TRBD1 (6 bases). V lost 1 base and J lost 0, with 8 bases in between. The CDR3 is made up of 15 amino acids. Germline lookup yields CDR1 LNHNV and CDR2 YYDKDF (reference sequence). As DNA, the CDR3 is TGTGCCACCAGCAGAGGGGACACTAGCACAGATACGCAGTATTTT. Protein product: CATSRGDTSTDTQYF.

This clone was picked up a small number of times. This chain links TRBV25-1 with TRBJ2-5; TRBD2 is a possible D gene (5 bases). Trimming removed 2 bases at V and 3 bases at J, with 10 bases between. The V gene's germline CDR1 is MGHDK and CDR2 SYGVNS. This CDR3 has 14 amino acids. This CDR3 is CASSEKRTEETQYF. DNA for the CDR3: TGTGCCAGCAGTGAAAAGCGGACTGAAGAGACCCAGTACTTC.

The V and J genes are TRBV4-3 and TRBJ1-1; D remains ambiguous. V gave up 1 base and J gave up 0 bases, with 15 bases separating them. The CDR3 loop spans 17 amino acids. Germline V gene sequence: CDR1 LGHNA, CDR2 YSLEER. The CDR3: CASSQVYSPAMNTEAFF. The CDR3 DNA is TGCGCCAGCAGCCAAGTTTATTCTCCAGCAATGAACACTGAAGCTTTCTTT.

The V gene is TRBV19, the J gene TRBJ2-1, with 7 bases identical to TRBD1. The CDR3 covers 14 residues. CDR1 is LNHDA, CDR2 SQIVND, per germline (reference sequence). V gave up 7 bases and J gave up 2 bases; unmatched junction bases: 5. The CDR3: CASIRGGAYNEQFF. For the CDR3, the DNA is TGTGCCAGTATACGAGGGGGCGCCTACAATGAGCAGTTCTTC.

The V call is TRBV5-4, the J call TRBJ1-6; TRBD1 matches at 11 bases. The ends lost 3 bases at V and 7 bases at J; junction bases unmatched: 3. The CDR3 is made up of 15 amino acids. CDR1 and CDR2 (germline): SGHNT, YYREEE (reference sequence). The chain's CDR3 is CASSSGDRGNSPLHF. The CDR3 DNA sequence: TGTGCCAGCAGCTCTGGGGACAGGGGGAATTCACCCCTCCACTTT. Combining the CDR3 with reference TRBV5-4 and TRBJ1-6 gives the whole variable domain ETGVTQSPTHLIKTRGQQVTLRCSSQSGHNTVSWYQQALGQGPQFIFQYYREEENGRGNFPPRFSGLQFPNYSSELNVNALELDDSALYLCASSSGDRGNSPLHFGNGTRLTVT.

This chain uses TRBV3-1 (or the pseudogene TRBV3-2) with TRBJ2-7; D is possibly TRBD1 or TRBD2 (5 bases each). The ends were cut back, 0 bases at V and 2 bases at J, with 11 bases in the middle. There are 15 residues in the CDR3. The germline CDR1 and CDR2 sequences are LGHDT and YNNKEL (reference sequence). CDR3 in amino acids: CASSQDPGRAYEQYV. DNA for the CDR3: TGTGCCAGCAGCCAAGATCCGGGACGCGCCTACGAGCAGTACGTC.

Note on this clone: Germline is not matched at one junction end, which may reflect a read error. J is TRBJ2-1 and V is TRBV5-1; TRBD2 might be the D (6 bases). The germline gives CDR1 SGHRS, CDR2 YFSETQ. The CDR3 is made up of 14 amino acids. Written as DNA, the CDR3 is TGTGCCAGCAGCCCATTCGGGGGATCCAATGAGCAGTTCTTC. Its protein is CASSPFGGSNEQFF. Supplemented by reference TRBV5-1 and TRBJ2-1, the full variable domain reads KAGVTQTPRYLIKTRGQQVTLSCSPISGHRSVSWYQQTPGQGLQFLFEYFSETQRNKGNFPGRFSGRQFSNSRSEMNVSTLELGDSALYLCASSPFGGSNEQFFGPGTRLTVL.

In nucleotides, the CDR3 is TGTGCCAGCAGTGAATTCAGCGGGAGCTCCTACGAGCAGTACGTC. Its translation: CASSEFSGSSYEQYV. This chain joins TRBV6-1 and TRBJ2-7; 8 bases line up with TRBD2. The CDR3 totals 15 residues. V lost 2 bases, J lost 0 bases, and 3 bases stayed unmatched. CDR1 and CDR2 (germline): MNHNS, SASEGT.

The chain has TRBV5-5 and TRBJ1-2; D perhaps matches TRBD1 (5 bases). The CDR3 sequence is 13 residues long. CDR1 and CDR2 from the germline V gene are SGHKS and YYEKEE (reference sequence). V dropped 3 bases and J dropped 8 bases, with 14 bases sitting between them. CDR3: CASSSLIRDGYTF. CDR3 DNA sequence: TGTGCCAGCAGCTCCCTCATTCGGGACGGCTACACCTTC.

J is TRBJ1-1 and V is TRBV2; no reliable D call. The CDR3 contains 14 residues. The V end was cut by 8 bases, the J end by 0 bases, with 13 bases between. The germline V gene encodes CDR1 SNHLY and CDR2 FYNNEI. The CDR3 DNA sequence: TGTGCCAGCCAGAGGGCGGGGATGAACACTGAAGCTTTCTTT. Its translation is CASQRAGMNTEAFF. Combining the CDR3 with reference TRBV2 and TRBJ1-1 gives the whole variable domain EPEVTQTPSHQVTQMGQEVILRCVPISNHLYFYWYRQILGQKVEFLVSFYNNEISEKSEIFDDQFSVERPDGSNFTLKIRSTKLEDSAMYFCASQRAGMNTEAFFGQGTRLTVV.

The chain uses TRBV11-2 and TRBJ2-2; maybe TRBD2 (6 bases). This CDR3 spans 15 amino acids. V shed 2 bases and J shed 3 bases, with 10 bases lying between them. Germline lookup yields CDR1 SGHAT and CDR2 FQNNGV. CDR3: CASSLRTTHTGELFF. In DNA form, the CDR3 reads TGTGCCAGCAGCTTAAGGACTACCCACACCGGGGAGCTGTTTTTT.

This chain connects TRBV20-1 to TRBJ2-5; the D is unclear. The germline V gene has CDR1 DFQATT and CDR2 SNEGSKA (reference sequence). The CDR3 has 10 residues. The V end lost 1 base, the J end lost 4 bases, and 1 base lay between the germline ends. CDR3 residues: CSARAETQYF. In DNA form, the CDR3 reads TGCAGTGCTAGAGCAGAGACCCAGTACTTC.

The chain recombines TRBV25-1 with TRBJ2-1, with no clear D. This CDR3 has 15 amino acids. Looked up from germline, CDR1 is MGHDK and CDR2 is SYGVNS. V dropped 5 bases and J dropped 0 bases, with 11 bases sitting between them. The CDR3 DNA is TGTGCCAGCAGTTTCCCGTACGGCTCCTACAATGAGCAGTTCTTC. Protein: CASSFPYGSYNEQFF.

This sequence joins TRBV19 and TRBJ2-7; unclear D gene. CDR1 LNHDA and CDR2 SQIVND come from the germline V gene (reference sequence). CDR3 length equals 12 residues. V was shortened by 7 bases and J by 5 bases, with 12 bases between the two germline ends. This CDR3 reads CASIRASHEQYV. DNA for the CDR3: TGTGCCAGTATTAGGGCTTCCCACGAGCAGTACGTC.